A selection of T cell receptor beta chains follows, all from one sample in a study of blood T cell repertoires in COVID-19. Here immunoSEQ multiplex PCR was the method, and the copy in TCRdb shows in-frame clones only, minus some. The sample shows about 64,000 clones, approximately 90% of them seen only once. Sequenced material: peripheral blood. The receptors come from a man over 45 with active COVID-19. Each CDR3 is given with its conserved first and last residue. The D gene is left open where the match is weak. Not all rows give a size; the values are once, few, many and, for expanded clones, a class.

CDR3aa,CDR3nt,v_gene,abundance,d_gene,j_gene
CASSPYSGGRGNEQFF,TGTGCCAGCAGCCCGTATAGCGGGGGGCGCGGGAATGAGCAGTTCTTC,TRBV4-2,-,TRBD2,TRBJ2-1
CASSDEGNYGYTF,TGTGCCAGCAGCGATGAGGGTAACTATGGCTACACCTTC,TRBV9,-,-,TRBJ1-2
CASSLVSGQRNSPLHF,TGTGCCAGCAGCTTGGTCTCGGGACAGAGGAATTCACCCCTCCACTTT,TRBV5-6,-,TRBD1,TRBJ1-6
CASSQDLSGAYEQYF,TGTGCCAGCAGCCAAGACCTCAGCGGTGCCTACGAGCAGTACTTC,TRBV3-1/TRBV3-2,few,-,TRBJ2-7
CATSDPLAGTYNEQFF,TGTGCCACCAGTGATCCCCTAGCGGGGACCTACAATGAGCAGTTCTTC,TRBV24-1,-,TRBD2,TRBJ2-1
CASSSPSRTGEAFF,TGTGCCAGCAGCTCCCCCTCGAGAACTGGTGAAGCTTTCTTT,TRBV7-9,-,-,TRBJ1-1
CAISLGQEETQYF,TGTGCCATCAGCCTAGGACAGGAAGAGACCCAGTACTTC,TRBV10-3,-,TRBD1,TRBJ2-5
CASSQDAAGPYEQYF,TGTGCCAGCAGCCAAGATGCAGCAGGCCCCTACGAGCAGTACTTC,TRBV3-1/TRBV3-2,-,-,TRBJ2-7
CASSSGTSDLMGADTQYF,TGTGCCAGCAGCTCCGGGACTAGCGACCTGATGGGGGCAGATACGCAGTATTTT,TRBV7-8,once,TRBD2,TRBJ2-3
CASSQARGAEAFF,TGCGCCAGCAGCCAAGCCAGGGGGGCTGAAGCTTTCTTT,TRBV4-3,-,TRBD1,TRBJ1-1
CASSPGTGRPVQETQYF,TGCGCCAGCAGCCCCGGGACTGGGAGACCAGTACAAGAGACCCAGTACTTC,TRBV5-1,-,-,TRBJ2-5
CASSWWSNANSNQPQHF,TGTGCCAGCAGCTGGTGGAGCAACGCGAATAGCAATCAGCCCCAGCATTTT,TRBV5-5,-,-,TRBJ1-5
CASSPTGAGGYTF,TGTGCCAGCAGTCCCACAGGGGCGGGGGGCTACACCTTC,TRBV6-6,few,TRBD1,TRBJ1-2
CASSLLERFTEAFF,TGCGCCAGCAGCTTACTCGAGAGGTTCACTGAAGCTTTCTTT,TRBV5-1,-,-,TRBJ1-1
CASRKSGRGVEQYF,TGTGCCAGCAGAAAAAGCGGGAGGGGTGTCGAGCAGTACTTC,TRBV6-5,-,TRBD2,TRBJ2-7
CASSSLRTSGGNNEQFF,TGTGCCAGTAGTTCCCTTCGGACTAGCGGGGGGAACAATGAGCAGTTCTTC,TRBV19,-,TRBD2,TRBJ2-1
CASSLFGRRGNTIYF,TGTGCCAGCAGCTTATTTGGGCGCCGAGGAAACACCATATATTTT,TRBV7-9,-,-,TRBJ1-3
CASSWGRSYGYTF,TGTGCCAGCAGCTGGGGCAGGAGCTATGGCTACACCTTC,TRBV2,-,-,TRBJ1-2
CASSEGQGPTYEQYF,TGTGCCAGCAGTGAAGGGCAGGGGCCAACCTACGAGCAGTACTTC,TRBV6-1,-,-,TRBJ2-7
CASSPTAETGAGNTIYF,TGTGCCAGCTCACCTACAGCTGAGACAGGGGCCGGAAACACCATATATTTT,TRBV18,-,TRBD1,TRBJ1-3
CASVKGWTSGGEEHEQYF,TGTGCCAGCGTCAAGGGTTGGACTAGCGGGGGAGAGGAGCACGAGCAGTACTTC,TRBV6-9,-,TRBD2,TRBJ2-7
CASSLEVGVDQPQHF,TGCGCCAGCAGCTTGGAGGTGGGCGTCGACCAGCCCCAGCATTTT,TRBV5-1,-,-,TRBJ1-5
CASSRQGVRGANVLTF,TGTGCCAGTAGCCGACAGGGTGTGAGAGGGGCCAACGTCCTGACTTTC,TRBV19,-,TRBD1,TRBJ2-6
CASSHPRGDFQETQYF,TGCGCCAGCAGCCACCCTCGAGGGGACTTCCAAGAGACCCAGTACTTC,TRBV4-1,-,-,TRBJ2-5
CASSPSSYEQYF,TGTGCCAGCAGCCCGTCTTCCTACGAGCAGTACTTC,TRBV7-8,-,-,TRBJ2-7
CSVGWGGTEAFF,TGCAGCGTTGGGTGGGGCGGCACTGAAGCTTTCTTT,TRBV29-1,-,-,TRBJ1-1
CASSTPKNTGGEETQYF,TGTGCCAGCAGCACACCAAAGAATACGGGGGGGGAAGAGACCCAGTACTTC,TRBV3-1/TRBV3-2,-,TRBD2,TRBJ2-5
CASSFGGGYEQYF,TGTGCCAGCAGCTTCGGCGGAGGCTACGAGCAGTACTTC,TRBV5-4,-,-,TRBJ2-7